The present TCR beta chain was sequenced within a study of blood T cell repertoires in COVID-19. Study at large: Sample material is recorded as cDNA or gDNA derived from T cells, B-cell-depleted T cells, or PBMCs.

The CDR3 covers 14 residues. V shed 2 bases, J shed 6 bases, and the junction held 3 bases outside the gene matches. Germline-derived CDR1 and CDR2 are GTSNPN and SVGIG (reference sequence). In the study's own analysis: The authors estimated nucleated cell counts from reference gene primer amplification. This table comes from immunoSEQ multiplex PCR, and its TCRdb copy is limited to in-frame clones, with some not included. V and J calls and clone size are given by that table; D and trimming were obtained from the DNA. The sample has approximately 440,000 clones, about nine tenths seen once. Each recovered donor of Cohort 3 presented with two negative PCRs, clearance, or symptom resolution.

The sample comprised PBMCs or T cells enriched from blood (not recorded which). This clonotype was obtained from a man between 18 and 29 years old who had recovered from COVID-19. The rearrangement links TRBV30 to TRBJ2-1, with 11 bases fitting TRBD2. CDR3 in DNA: TGTGCCTGGAGTTGGCTAGCGGGAGGCAATGAGCAGTTCTTC. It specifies CAWSWLAGGNEQFF.